This record looks at one TCR beta chain sequence and its context. Its antigen remains unknown. The assay was immunoSEQ multiplex PCR, and TCRdb's table has in-frame clones only and misses some. The table records about 42,000 clones, about 80% of them present only once. The source of the sample is a study of memory B cells and T cells in multiple sclerosis. Stimulus-free culture yielded autoproliferating CFSE-dim and non-proliferating CFSE-high T cells, each sequenced separately. Cultures began with about 45 million CFSE-labeled PBMCs, unstimulated for roughly 7 days, with replicate wells pooled. The PBMCs received about 0.5 uM CFSE and serum-free culture with no added stimuli. General study findings and limits: Clone-set sizes differed between compartments, so shared clonotype counts needed normalization.

This receptor was obtained from a human donor with multiple sclerosis. The sequencing input was PBMCs from blood kept in culture.

In DNA form, the CDR3 reads TGCAGCGTTGAAGATCGAGGCAGGGGGATTGGCTACACCTTC. Translated, it gives CSVEDRGRGIGYTF. The genes are TRBV29-1 and TRBJ1-2, with 7 nucleotides matching TRBD1. V dropped 0 bases and J dropped 7; count of bases not matched to a gene: 8. Per the germline V gene, CDR1 is SQVTM and CDR2 is ANQGSEA. This CDR3 has 14 amino acids.